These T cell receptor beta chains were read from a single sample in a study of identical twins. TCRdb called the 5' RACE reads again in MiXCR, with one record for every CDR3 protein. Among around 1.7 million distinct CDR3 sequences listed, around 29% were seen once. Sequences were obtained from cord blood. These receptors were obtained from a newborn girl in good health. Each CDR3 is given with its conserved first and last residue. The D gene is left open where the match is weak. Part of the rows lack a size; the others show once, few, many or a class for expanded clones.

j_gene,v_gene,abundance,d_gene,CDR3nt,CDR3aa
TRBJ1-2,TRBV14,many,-,TGTGCCAGCAGCCAAGGTCCGGGTGTGGACTATGGCTACACCTTC,CASSQGPGVDYGYTF
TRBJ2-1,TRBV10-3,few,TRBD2,TGTGCCATCAACGGCGGGAGCAATGAGCAGTTCTTC,CAINGGSNEQFF
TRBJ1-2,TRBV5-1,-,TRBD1,TGCGCCAGCAGCTCCCCGGGACAGGGGCTCGGTGGCTACACCTTC,CASSSPGQGLGGYTF
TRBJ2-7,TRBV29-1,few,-,TGCAGCGTTGTTAGAGGAGGAGAGCAGTACTTC,CSVVRGGEQYF
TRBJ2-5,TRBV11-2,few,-,TGTGCCAGCAGCGAAGACAGGCTGAAAGAGACCCAGTACTTC,CASSEDRLKETQYF
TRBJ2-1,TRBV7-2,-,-,TGTGCCAGCAGCTCCACAGGGTATCGGTACAATGGGCAGTTCTTC,CASSSTGYRYNGQFF
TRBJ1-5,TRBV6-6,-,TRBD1,TGTGCCAGCAGTTACACCCAGCAGGGGGCAAATCAGCCCCAGCATTTT,CASSYTQQGANQPQHF
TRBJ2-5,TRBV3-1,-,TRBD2,TGTGCCAGCAGCCAAGCAGGGAGGGTATATCCGTACTTC,CASSQAGRVYPYF
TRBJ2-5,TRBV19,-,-,TGTGCCAGCGTGTGGGGACTCACCCAGTACTTC,CASVWGLTQYF
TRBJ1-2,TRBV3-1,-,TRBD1,TGTGCCAGCAGCCAAGATTACAGGGGGAACACTGGCTACACCTTC,CASSQDYRGNTGYTF
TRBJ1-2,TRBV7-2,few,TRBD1,TGTGCCAGCAGCTTGGCATATAGGGACAGGGAAGGCTACACCTTC,CASSLAYRDREGYTF
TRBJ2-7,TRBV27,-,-,TGTGCCAGCAGTTTCCACAACAGGGCTAGGGAGTACTTC,CASSFHNRAREYF
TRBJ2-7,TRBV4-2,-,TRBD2,TGTGCCAGCAGCCGAATAGCGGGAGGGGATGGTGAGCAGTACTTC,CASSRIAGGDGEQYF
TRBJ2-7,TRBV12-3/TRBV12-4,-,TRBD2,TGTGCCAGCAGCCCTATTCACGGGGGGAGCTCCTACAATGAGCAGTACTTC,CASSPIHGGSSYNEQYF
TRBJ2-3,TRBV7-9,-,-,TGTGCCAGCAGCTTAGAGGGCGGGAAGATAGATACGCAGTATTTT,CASSLEGGKIDTQYF
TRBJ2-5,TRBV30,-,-,TGTGCCTGGAGTGTACTAACGGAGACCCAGTACTTC,CAWSVLTETQYF
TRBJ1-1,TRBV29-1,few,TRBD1,TGCAGCGGGATACAGGGGTTGAGTACTGAAGCTTTCTTT,CSGIQGLSTEAFF
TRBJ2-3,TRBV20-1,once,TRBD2,TGCAGTGCTAGAGTGGTTAGCGGGGGACGCACAGATACGCAGTATTTT,CSARVVSGGRTDTQYF
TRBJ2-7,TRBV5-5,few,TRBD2,TGTGCCAGCAGCTTGTTCCTAGCGGGAGGGGTCGAGCAGTACTTC,CASSLFLAGGVEQYF
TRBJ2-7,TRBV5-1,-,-,TGCGCCAGCAGCACGCAGGGTATCCCATCCTACGAGCAGTACTTC,CASSTQGIPSYEQYF
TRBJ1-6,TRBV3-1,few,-,TGTGCCAGCAGCCAAAGAGGGCGGGGCGCCAATTCACCCCTCCACTTT,CASSQRGRGANSPLHF
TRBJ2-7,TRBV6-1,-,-,TGTGCCAGCCTTACGGGAGTTTCCTACGAGCAGTACTTC,CASLTGVSYEQYF
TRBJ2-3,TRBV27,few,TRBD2,TGTGCCAGCAATCCTTCCGGGACTAGGGGGTCAGATACGCAGTATTTT,CASNPSGTRGSDTQYF
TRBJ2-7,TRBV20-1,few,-,TGCAGTGCTAGAGATTGGGGGGCATGGGCTAGTTCCTACGAGCAGTACTTC,CSARDWGAWASSYEQYF
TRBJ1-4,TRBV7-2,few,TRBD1,TGTGCCAGCAGCTTAGCCTCCGGGACAGGGAATGAAAAACTGTTTTTT,CASSLASGTGNEKLFF
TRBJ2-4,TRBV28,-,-,TGTGCCAGCAGATCCCGGATTCTTCTAGCCAAAAACATTCAGTACTTC,CASRSRILLAKNIQYF
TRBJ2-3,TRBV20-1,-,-,TGCAGTGCTACAGACAGCCCCCGCACAGATACGCAGTATTTT,CSATDSPRTDTQYF
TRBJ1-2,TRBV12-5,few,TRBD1,TGTGCTAGTGGTTTGGACAGGGGCCCCTATGGCTACACCTTC,CASGLDRGPYGYTF
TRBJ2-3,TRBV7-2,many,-,TGTGCCAGCAGCCTAACTCCCACAGATACGCAGTATTTT,CASSLTPTDTQYF
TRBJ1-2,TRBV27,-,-,TGTGCCAGCAGTGAATGGAGGGGGAAGACTGGCTACACCTTC,CASSEWRGKTGYTF
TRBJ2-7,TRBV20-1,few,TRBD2,TGCAGTGCTAGCGCCGGTGGCGGGAGAATGTACGACGAGCAGTACTTC,CSASAGGGRMYDEQYF
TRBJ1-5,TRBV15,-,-,TGTGCCACCAGCAGAGATGGTCAGCCCCAGCATTTT,CATSRDGQPQHF
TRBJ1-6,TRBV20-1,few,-,TGCAGTGCTAAGCTCAGGGAGGGTTCACCCCTCCACTTT,CSAKLREGSPLHF
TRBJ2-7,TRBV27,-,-,TGTGCCAGCAGTCCCATGGGGGCTTACGAGCAGTACTTC,CASSPMGAYEQYF
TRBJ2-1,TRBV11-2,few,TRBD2,TGTGCCAGCAGCTTAGGTAAACTAGCGGGGAAGATGAGAGGCAATGAGCAGTTCTTC,CASSLGKLAGKMRGNEQFF
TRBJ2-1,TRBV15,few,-,TGTGCCACCAGCAGGGTCGGAACTGAGCAGTTCTTC,CATSRVGTEQFF
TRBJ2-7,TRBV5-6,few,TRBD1,TGTGCCAGCAGCTTGCTCTGGCGGACAGGGGTCTCCTACGAGCAGTACTTC,CASSLLWRTGVSYEQYF
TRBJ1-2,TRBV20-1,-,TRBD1,TGCAGTGCTAGCCATATGGACAGGGGGTATGGCTACACCTTC,CSASHMDRGYGYTF
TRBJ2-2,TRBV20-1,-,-,TGCAGTGCTGAAGGGACCGGGGAGCTGTTTTTT,CSAEGTGELFF
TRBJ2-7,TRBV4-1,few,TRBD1,TGCGCCAGCAGCCAAGATGGGACAGGGGTTTACGAGCAGTACTTC,CASSQDGTGVYEQYF
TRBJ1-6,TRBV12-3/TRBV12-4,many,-,TGTGCCAGCAGTTTAACAGGCGACTATAATTCACCCCTCCACTTT,CASSLTGDYNSPLHF
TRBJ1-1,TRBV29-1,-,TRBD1,TGCAGCGTTGAAGGTCGACAGGGCACTGAAGCTTTCTTT,CSVEGRQGTEAFF